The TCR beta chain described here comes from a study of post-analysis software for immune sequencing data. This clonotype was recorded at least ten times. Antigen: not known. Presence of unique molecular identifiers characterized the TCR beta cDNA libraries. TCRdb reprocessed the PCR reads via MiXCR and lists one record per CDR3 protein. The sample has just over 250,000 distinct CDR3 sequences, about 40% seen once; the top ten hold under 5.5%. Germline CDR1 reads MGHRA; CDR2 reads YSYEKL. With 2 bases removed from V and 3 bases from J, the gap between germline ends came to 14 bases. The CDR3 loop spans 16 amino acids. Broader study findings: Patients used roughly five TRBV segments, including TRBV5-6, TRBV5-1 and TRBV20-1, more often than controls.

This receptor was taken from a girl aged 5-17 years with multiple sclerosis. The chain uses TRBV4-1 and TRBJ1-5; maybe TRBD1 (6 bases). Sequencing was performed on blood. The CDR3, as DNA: TGCGCCAGCAGCCAACTATGGGGGGCCGACAATCAGCCCCAGCATTTT. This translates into CASSQLWGADNQPQHF.